Listed below are T cell receptor beta chains from one sample, sequenced in a study of regulatory T cells in long-lasting Graves disease. MiXCR was run by TCRdb on the multiplex PCR reads, yielding one entry per CDR3 protein. The table has hundreds of thousands of distinct CDR3 sequences, less than 25% seen once. The sample in question was peripheral blood mononuclear cells (PBMCs), obtained when the disease was refractory, from a patient treated with antithyroid drugs. The receptors shown here come from a female donor with Graves disease. The CDR3 runs from the conserved cysteine through the conserved F or W.

v_call	j_call	cdr3_aa
TRBV12-3/TRBV12-4	TRBJ2-1	CASSVSGNYNEQFF
TRBV28	TRBJ2-7	CASSPPGISSYEQYF
TRBV19	TRBJ2-7	CASSIDWTEGTYEQYF
TRBV6-1	TRBJ1-2	CASSPFFGYTF
TRBV10-3	TRBJ1-4	CATQSPGGKLFF
TRBV6-2/TRBV6-3	TRBJ2-7	CASSPTSGTYEQYF
TRBV7-9	TRBJ1-5	CASSLDQPQHF
TRBV7-9	TRBJ1-1	CASSLSGDRWAFF
TRBV19	TRBJ1-2	CASSRGQGWGYTF
TRBV7-9	TRBJ1-4	CASSLTRDNEKLFF
TRBV14	TRBJ2-3	CASSQDSPRLSTDTQYF
TRBV11-2	TRBJ2-7	CASSLLVTGTGVGEQYF
TRBV29-1	TRBJ2-4	CSAGSHKNIQYF
TRBV27	TRBJ2-7	CASKGQGATYEQYF
TRBV5-4	TRBJ2-4	CASSLAGSKNIQYF
TRBV28	TRBJ2-7	CASSTTRDRGREQYF
TRBV9	TRBJ1-1	CVSSAYRPNTEAFF
TRBV2	TRBJ1-4	CASSHGREKLFF
TRBV5-1	TRBJ2-7	CASSLARRAYEQYF
TRBV9	TRBJ2-5	CASSVGSSGSGETQYF
TRBV29-1	TRBJ1-1	CSVGDRALAFF
TRBV6-1	TRBJ1-1	CAISSRENTEAFF
TRBV12-3/TRBV12-4	TRBJ1-1	CASSFISSWAFF
TRBV4-2	TRBJ2-5	CASSPLVAADQETQYF
TRBV28	TRBJ2-5	CASSPRFVRVLSATQYF
TRBV12-3/TRBV12-4	TRBJ1-4	CASSFAGTEKLFF
TRBV18	TRBJ2-2	CASSPTNIGELFF
TRBV5-1	TRBJ1-2	CASSLAEKQGNYGYTF
TRBV7-9	TRBJ1-2	CASSLPLDSDGYTF
TRBV10-3	TRBJ1-1	CAISEPLTGNTEAFF
TRBV3-1	TRBJ1-1	CASSPRNGGEAFF
TRBV6-1	TRBJ1-5	CASSERTGFNQPQHF